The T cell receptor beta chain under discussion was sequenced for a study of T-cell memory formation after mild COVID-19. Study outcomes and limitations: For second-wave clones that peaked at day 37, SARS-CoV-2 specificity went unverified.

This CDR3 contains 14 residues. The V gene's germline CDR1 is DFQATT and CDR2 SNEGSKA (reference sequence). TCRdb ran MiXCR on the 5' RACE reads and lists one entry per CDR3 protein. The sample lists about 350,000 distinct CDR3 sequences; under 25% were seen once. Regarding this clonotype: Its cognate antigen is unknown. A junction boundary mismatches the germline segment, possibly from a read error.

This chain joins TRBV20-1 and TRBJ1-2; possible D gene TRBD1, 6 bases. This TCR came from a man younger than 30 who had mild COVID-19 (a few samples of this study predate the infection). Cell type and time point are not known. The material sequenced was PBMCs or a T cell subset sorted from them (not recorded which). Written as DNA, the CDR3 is TGCAGTGCTAGAGATATTCAGGGGAAGGATGGCTACACATTC. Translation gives CSARDIQGKDGYTF.